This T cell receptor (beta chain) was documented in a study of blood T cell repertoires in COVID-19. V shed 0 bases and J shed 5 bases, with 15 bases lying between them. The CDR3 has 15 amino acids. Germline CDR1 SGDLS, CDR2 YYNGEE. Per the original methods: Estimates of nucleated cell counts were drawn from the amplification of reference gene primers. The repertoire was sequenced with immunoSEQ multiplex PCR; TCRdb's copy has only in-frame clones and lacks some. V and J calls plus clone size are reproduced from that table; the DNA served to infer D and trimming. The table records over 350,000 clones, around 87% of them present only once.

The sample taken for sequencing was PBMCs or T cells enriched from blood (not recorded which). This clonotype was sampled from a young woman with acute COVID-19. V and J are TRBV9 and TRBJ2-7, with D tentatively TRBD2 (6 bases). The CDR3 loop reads CASSVVGGASDEQYF. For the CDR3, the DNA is TGTGCCAGCAGCGTAGTTGGCGGGGCCTCGGACGAGCAGTACTTC. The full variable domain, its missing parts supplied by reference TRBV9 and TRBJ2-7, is DSGVTQTPKHLITATGQRVTLRCSPRSGDLSVYWYQQSLDQGLQFLIQYYNGEERAKGNILERFSAQQFPDLHSELNLSSLELGDSALYFCASSVVGGASDEQYFGPGTRLTVT.